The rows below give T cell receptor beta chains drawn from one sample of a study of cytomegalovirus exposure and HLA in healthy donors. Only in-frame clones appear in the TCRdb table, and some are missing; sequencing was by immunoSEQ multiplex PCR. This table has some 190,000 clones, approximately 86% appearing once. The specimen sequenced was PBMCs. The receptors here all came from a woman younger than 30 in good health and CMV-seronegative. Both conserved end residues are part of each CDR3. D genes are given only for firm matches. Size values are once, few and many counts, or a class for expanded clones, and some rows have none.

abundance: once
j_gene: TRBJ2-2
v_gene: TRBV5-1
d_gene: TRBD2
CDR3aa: CASSPGLAGQTGELFF
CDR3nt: TGCGCCAGCAGCCCCGGACTAGCGGGCCAGACCGGGGAGCTGTTTTTT

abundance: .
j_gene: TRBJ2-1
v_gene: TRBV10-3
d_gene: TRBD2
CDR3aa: CAISGLAGDEQFF
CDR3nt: TGTGCCATCTCTGGACTAGCGGGTGATGAGCAGTTCTTC

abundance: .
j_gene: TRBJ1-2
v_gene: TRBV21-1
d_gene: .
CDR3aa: CARRGGRGPAGESNYGYTF
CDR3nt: TGTGCCAGGAGGGGGGGCAGGGGGCCCGCAGGGGAATCTAACTATGGCTACACCTTC

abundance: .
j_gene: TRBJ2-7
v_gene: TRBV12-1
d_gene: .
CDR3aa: CASSSQLGNYEQYF
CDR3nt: TGTGCCAGCAGCTCACAACTAGGGAACTACGAGCAGTACTTC

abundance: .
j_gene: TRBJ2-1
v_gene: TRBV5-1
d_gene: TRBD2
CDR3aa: CASSVLAGGPNEQFF
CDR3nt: TGCGCCAGCAGCGTACTAGCGGGAGGTCCCAATGAGCAGTTCTTC

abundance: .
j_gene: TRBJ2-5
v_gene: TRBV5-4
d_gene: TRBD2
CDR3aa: CASSSPLAGTQETQYF
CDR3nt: TGTGCCAGCAGCTCGCCCCTAGCGGGAACCCAAGAGACCCAGTACTTC

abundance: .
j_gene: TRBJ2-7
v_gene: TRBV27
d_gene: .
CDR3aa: CASSLSMGQTYEQYF
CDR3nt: TGTGCCAGCAGTTTATCTATGGGACAAACCTACGAGCAGTACTTC

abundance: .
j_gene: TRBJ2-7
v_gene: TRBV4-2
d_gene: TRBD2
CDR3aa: CASSQELGLAGGRKQYF
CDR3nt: TGTGCCAGCAGCCAAGAACTGGGACTAGCGGGAGGGAGGAAGCAGTACTTC

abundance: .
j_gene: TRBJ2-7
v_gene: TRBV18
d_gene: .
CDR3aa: CASSLRDSYEQYF
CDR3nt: TGTGCCAGCTCACTTCGGGACTCCTACGAGCAGTACTTC

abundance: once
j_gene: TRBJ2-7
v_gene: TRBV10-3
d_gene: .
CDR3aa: CAISESNNAGIYEQYF
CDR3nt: TGTGCCATCAGTGAGTCGAATAATGCAGGGATCTACGAGCAGTACTTC

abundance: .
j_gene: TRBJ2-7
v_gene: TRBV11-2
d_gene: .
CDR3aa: CASSLAGGVAEQYF
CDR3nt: TGTGCCAGCAGCTTAGCTGGAGGGGTCGCCGAGCAGTACTTC

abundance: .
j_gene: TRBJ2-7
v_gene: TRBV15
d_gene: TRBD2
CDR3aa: CATSSPGLAGGKGDEQYF
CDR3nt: TGTGCCACCAGCTCACCGGGACTAGCGGGAGGCAAGGGTGACGAGCAGTACTTC

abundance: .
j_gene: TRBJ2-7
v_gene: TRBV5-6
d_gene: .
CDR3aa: CASGYTGFYEQYF
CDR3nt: TGTGCCAGCGGTTACACCGGGTTCTACGAGCAGTACTTC

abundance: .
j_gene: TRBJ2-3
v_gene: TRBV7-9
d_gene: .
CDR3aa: CSSSPFTDTQYF
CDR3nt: TGTTCCAGCAGCCCCTTCACAGATACGCAGTATTTT

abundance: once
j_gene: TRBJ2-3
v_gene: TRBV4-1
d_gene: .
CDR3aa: CASSQDQVDTQYF
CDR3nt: TGCGCCAGCAGCCAAGATCAGGTAGATACGCAGTATTTT

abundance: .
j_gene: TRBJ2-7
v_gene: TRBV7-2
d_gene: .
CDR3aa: CASTHPGPSYEQYF
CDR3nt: TGTGCCAGCACCCATCCCGGTCCCTCCTACGAGCAGTACTTC

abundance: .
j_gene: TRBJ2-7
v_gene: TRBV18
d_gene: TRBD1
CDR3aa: CASSPSGQGYEQYF
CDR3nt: TGTGCCAGCTCACCGTCGGGACAGGGGTACGAGCAGTACTTC

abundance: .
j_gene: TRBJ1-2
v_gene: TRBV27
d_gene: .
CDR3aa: CASGTFGDYGYTF
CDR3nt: TGTGCCAGCGGGACTTTTGGGGACTATGGCTACACCTTC

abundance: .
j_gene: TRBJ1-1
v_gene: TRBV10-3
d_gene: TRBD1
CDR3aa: CAIRRDRAGTEAFF
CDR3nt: TGTGCCATCAGGAGGGACAGGGCCGGCACTGAAGCTTTCTTT

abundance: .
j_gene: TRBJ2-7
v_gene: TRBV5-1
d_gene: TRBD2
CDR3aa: CASSTASGRAASWHF
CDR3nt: TGCGCCAGCAGCACCGCTAGCGGGAGGGCCGCGAGTTGGCACTTC

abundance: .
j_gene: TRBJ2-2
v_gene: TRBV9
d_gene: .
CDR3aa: CASSVSGAGTGELFF
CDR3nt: TGTGCCAGCAGCGTATCGGGAGCGGGCACCGGGGAGCTGTTTTTT

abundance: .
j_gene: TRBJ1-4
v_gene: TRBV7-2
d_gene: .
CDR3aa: CASSFGRGTNEKLFF
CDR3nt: TGTGCCAGCAGCTTCGGACGGGGAACTAATGAAAAACTGTTTTTT

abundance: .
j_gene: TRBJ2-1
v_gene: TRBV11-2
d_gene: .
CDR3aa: CASSSRGQHNEQFF
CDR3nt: TGTGCCAGCAGCTCGCGGGGGCAGCACAATGAGCAGTTCTTC

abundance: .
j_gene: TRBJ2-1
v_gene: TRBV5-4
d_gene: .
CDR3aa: CASSFQGIHNEQFF
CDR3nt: TGTGCCAGCAGCTTCCAGGGGATTCACAATGAGCAGTTCTTC

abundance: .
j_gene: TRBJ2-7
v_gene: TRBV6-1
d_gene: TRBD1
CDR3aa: CASSEWAGGPYEQYF
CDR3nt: TGTGCCAGCAGTGAATGGGCAGGGGGTCCCTACGAGCAGTACTTC

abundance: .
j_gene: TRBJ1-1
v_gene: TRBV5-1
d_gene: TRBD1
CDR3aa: CASSGRLGQGARNTEAFF
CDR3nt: TGCGCCAGCAGCGGCCGCTTGGGACAGGGGGCCAGGAACACTGAAGCTTTCTTT

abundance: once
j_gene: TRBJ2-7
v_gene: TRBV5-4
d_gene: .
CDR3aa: CASSPTRTPFTEQYF
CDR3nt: TGTGCCAGCAGCCCGACTCGGACACCCTTCACCGAGCAGTACTTC

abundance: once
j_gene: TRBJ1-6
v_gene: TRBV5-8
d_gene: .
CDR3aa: CASSFGRGKNSPLHF
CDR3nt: TGTGCCAGCAGCTTTGGACGGGGGAAGAATTCACCCCTCCACTTT

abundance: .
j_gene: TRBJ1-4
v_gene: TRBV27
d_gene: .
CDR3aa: CASGRLTTNEKLFF
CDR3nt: TGTGCCAGCGGCCGCTTGACAACTAATGAAAAACTGTTTTTT

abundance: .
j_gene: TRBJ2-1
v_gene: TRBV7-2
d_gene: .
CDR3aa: CASSLAPTGEQFF
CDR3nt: TGTGCCAGCAGCTTAGCACCCACTGGTGAGCAGTTCTTC

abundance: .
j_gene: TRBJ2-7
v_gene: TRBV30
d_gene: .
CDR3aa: CAWSGRGTYEQYF
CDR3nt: TGTGCCTGGAGTGGGAGGGGAACCTACGAGCAGTACTTC

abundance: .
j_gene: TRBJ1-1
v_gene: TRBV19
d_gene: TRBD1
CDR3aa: CASSRGRTGRGNTEAFF
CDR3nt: TGTGCCAGTAGTAGGGGGCGGACAGGCCGAGGGAACACTGAAGCTTTCTTT

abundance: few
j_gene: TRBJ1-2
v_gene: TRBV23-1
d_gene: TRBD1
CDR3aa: CASSERGTDTYGYTF
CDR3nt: TGCGCCAGCAGCGAAAGAGGGACAGATACCTATGGCTACACCTTC

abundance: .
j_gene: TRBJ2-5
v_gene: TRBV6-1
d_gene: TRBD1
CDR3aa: CASSEGTGERETQYF
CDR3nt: TGTGCCAGCAGTGAAGGGACAGGGGAAAGGGAGACCCAGTACTTC

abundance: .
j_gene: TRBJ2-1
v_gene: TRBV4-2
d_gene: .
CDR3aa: CASSQEVGQIYNEQFF
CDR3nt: TGTGCCAGCAGCCAAGAGGTGGGACAAATTTACAATGAGCAGTTCTTC

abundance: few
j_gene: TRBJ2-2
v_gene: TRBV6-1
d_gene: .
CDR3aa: CASRSLGFESGELFF
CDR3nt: TGTGCCAGCAGATCCCTAGGCTTCGAGTCCGGGGAGCTGTTTTTT

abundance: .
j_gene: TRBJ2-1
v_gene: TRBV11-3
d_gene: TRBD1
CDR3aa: CASSSGQFNEQFF
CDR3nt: TGTGCCAGCAGCTCGGGACAGTTCAATGAGCAGTTCTTC

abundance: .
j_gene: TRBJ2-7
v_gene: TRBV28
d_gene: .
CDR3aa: CASSLRGYEQYF
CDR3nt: TGTGCCAGCAGTTTACGAGGATACGAGCAGTACTTC

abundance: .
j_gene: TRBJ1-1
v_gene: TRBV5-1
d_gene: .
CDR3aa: CASSLGRETEAFF
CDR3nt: TGCGCCAGCAGCTTGGGAAGGGAGACTGAAGCTTTCTTT

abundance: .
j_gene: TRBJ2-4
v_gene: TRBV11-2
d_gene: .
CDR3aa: CASSSFGSSGESKNIQYF
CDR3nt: TGTGCCAGCAGCTCCTTTGGGTCGTCGGGAGAATCCAAAAACATTCAGTACTTC

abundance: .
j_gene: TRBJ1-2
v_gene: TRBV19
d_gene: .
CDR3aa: CARGYTWGRSVYGYTF
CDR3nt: TGTGCCAGGGGTTATACGTGGGGGAGGTCGGTTTATGGCTACACCTTC

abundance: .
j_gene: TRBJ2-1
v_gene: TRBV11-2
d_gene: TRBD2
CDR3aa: CASSLTSTSGGPYNEQFF
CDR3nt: TGTGCCAGCAGCCTCACCTCGACTAGCGGGGGGCCTTACAATGAGCAGTTCTTC

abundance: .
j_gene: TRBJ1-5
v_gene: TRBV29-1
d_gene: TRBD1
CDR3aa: CSVAGTGGDQPQHF
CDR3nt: TGCAGCGTTGCGGGGACAGGGGGTGATCAGCCCCAGCATTTT

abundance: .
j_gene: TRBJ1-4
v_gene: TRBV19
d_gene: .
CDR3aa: CASLSGATNEKLFF
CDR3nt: TGTGCCAGTCTTTCGGGGGCAACTAATGAAAAACTGTTTTTT

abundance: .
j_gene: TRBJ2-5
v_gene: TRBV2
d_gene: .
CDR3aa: CASTGFGSGTQYF
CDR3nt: TGTGCCAGCACGGGGTTCGGGAGTGGGACCCAGTACTTC

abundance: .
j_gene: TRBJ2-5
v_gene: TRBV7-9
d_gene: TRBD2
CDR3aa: CASSWTSGNQETQYF
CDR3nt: TGTGCCAGCAGCTGGACTAGCGGCAACCAAGAGACCCAGTACTTC

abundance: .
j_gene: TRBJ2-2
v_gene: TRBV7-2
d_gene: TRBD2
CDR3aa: CASSLGLAGMTGELFF
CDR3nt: TGTGCCAGCAGCCTTGGACTAGCGGGTATGACCGGGGAGCTGTTTTTT